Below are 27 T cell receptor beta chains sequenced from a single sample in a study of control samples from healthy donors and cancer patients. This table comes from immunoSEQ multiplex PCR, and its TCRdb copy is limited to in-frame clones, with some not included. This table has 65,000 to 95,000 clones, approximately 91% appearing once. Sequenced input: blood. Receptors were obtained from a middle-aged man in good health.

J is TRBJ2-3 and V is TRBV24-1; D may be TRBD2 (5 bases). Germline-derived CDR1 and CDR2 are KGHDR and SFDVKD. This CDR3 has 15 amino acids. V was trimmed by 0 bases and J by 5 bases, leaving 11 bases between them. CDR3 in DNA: TGTGCCACCAGTGATTTGAACTACGGGAAAGATACGCAGTATTTT. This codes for CATSDLNYGKDTQYF.

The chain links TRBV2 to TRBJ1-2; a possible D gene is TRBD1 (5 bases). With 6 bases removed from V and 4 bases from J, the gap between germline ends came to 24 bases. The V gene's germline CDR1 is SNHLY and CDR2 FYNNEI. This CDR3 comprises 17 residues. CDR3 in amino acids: CASSAPMPPGLSYGYTF. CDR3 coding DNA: TGTGCCAGCAGCGCTCCTATGCCCCCGGGACTGTCCTATGGCTACACCTTC.

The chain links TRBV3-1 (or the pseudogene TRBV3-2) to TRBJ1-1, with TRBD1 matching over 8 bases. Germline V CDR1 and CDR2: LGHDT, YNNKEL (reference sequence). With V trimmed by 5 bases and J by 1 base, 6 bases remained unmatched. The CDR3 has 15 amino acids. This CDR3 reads CASSATGAGNTEAFF. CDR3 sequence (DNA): TGTGCCAGCAGCGCGACAGGGGCGGGGAACACTGAAGCTTTCTTT.

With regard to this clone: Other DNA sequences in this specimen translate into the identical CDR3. The CDR3 sequence: CASSERDRDGELFF. Here the CDR3 DNA reads TGTGCCAGCAGTGAAAGGGACAGGGATGGGGAGCTGTTTTTT. The chain links TRBV6-1 to TRBJ2-2, with TRBD1 matching 9 bases. J was trimmed by 8 bases and V by 2 bases; bases with no gene match: 3. The CDR3 covers 14 residues. Germline V CDR1 and CDR2: MNHNS, SASEGT.

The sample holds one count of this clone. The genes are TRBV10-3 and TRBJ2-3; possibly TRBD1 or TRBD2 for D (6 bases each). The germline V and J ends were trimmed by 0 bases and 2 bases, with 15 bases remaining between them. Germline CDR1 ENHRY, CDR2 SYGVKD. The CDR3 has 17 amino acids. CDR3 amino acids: CAISESPGARVTDTQYF. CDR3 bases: TGTGCCATCAGTGAGTCGCCGGGGGCCCGGGTCACAGATACGCAGTATTTT.

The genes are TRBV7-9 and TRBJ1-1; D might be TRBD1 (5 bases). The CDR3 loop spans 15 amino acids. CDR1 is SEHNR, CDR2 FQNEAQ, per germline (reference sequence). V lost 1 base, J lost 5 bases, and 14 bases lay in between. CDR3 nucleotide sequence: TGTGCCAGCAGCTTAGTCGATCTCGGGGGGACTGAAGCTTTCTTT. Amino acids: CASSLVDLGGTEAFF. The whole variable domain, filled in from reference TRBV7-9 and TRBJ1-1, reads DTGVSQNPRHKITKRGQNVTFRCDPISEHNRLYWYRQTLGQGPEFLTYFQNEAQLEKSRLLSDRFSAERPKGSFSTLEIQRTEQGDSAMYLCASSLVDLGGTEAFFGQGTRLTVV.

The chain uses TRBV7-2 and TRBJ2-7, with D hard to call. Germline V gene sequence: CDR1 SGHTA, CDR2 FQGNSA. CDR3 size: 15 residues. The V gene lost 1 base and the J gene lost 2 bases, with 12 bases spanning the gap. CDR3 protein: CASSLVGGQPYEQYF. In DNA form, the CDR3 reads TGTGCCAGCAGCTTAGTTGGCGGCCAGCCCTACGAGCAGTACTTC. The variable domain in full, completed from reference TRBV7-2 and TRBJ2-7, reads GAGVSQSPSNKVTEKGKDVELRCDPISGHTALYWYRQSLGQGLEFLIYFQGNSAPDKSGLPSDRFSAERTGGSVSTLTIQRTQQEDSAVYLCASSLVGGQPYEQYFGPGTRLTVT.

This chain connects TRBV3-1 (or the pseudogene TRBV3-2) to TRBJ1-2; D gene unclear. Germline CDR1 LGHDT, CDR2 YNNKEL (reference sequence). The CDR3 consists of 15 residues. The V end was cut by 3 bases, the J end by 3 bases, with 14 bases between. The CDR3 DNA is TGTGCCAGCAGCCACTACGGAGGGAGGGACTATGGCTACACCTTC. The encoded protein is CASSHYGGRDYGYTF.

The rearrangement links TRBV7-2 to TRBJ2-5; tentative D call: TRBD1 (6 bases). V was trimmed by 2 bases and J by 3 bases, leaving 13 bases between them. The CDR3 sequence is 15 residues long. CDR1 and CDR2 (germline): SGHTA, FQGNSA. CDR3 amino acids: CASSLLTRGEETQYF. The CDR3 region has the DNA TGTGCCAGCAGCTTATTAACCAGGGGCGAAGAGACCCAGTACTTC.

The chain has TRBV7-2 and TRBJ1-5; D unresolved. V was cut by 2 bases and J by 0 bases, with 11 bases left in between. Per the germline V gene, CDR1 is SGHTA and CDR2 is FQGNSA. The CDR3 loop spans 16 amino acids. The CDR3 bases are TGTGCCAGCAGCTTATTTACGGTTCGTAGCAATCAGCCCCAGCATTTT. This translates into CASSLFTVRSNQPQHF.

In nucleotides, the CDR3 is TGTGCCAGCAGTTTAGAAAGCGCCGGGGAGCTGTTTTTT. Translated, it gives CASSLESAGELFF. The V gene is TRBV27, the J gene TRBJ2-2; the D is unclear. This CDR3 region has 13 residues. Germline CDR1 reads MNHEY; CDR2 reads SMNVEV (reference sequence). Trimming took 2 bases from V and 6 from J, leaving 7 bases between them.

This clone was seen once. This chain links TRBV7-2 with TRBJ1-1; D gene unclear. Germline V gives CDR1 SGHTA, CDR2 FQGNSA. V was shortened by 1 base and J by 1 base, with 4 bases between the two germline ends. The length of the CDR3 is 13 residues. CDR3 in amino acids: CASSLEANTEAFF. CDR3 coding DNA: TGTGCCAGCAGCTTAGAAGCGAACACTGAAGCTTTCTTT.

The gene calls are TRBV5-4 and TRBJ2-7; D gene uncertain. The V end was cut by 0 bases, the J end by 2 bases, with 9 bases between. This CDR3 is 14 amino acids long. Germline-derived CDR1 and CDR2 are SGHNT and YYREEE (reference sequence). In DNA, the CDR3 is TGTGCCAGCAGCTTGGCCGACCACCCCTACGAGCAGTACTTC. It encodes CASSLADHPYEQYF. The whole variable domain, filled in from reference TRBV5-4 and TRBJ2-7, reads ETGVTQSPTHLIKTRGQQVTLRCSSQSGHNTVSWYQQALGQGPQFIFQYYREEENGRGNFPPRFSGLQFPNYSSELNVNALELDDSALYLCASSLADHPYEQYFGPGTRLTVT.

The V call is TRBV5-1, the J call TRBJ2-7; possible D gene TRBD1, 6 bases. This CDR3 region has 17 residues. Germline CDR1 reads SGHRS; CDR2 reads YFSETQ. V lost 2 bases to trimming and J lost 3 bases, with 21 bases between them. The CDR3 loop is CASSLIGPGRRGYEQYF. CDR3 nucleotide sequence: TGCGCCAGCAGCTTAATCGGACCCGGGCGCAGGGGCTACGAGCAGTACTTC. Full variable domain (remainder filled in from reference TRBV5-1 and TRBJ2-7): KAGVTQTPRYLIKTRGQQVTLSCSPISGHRSVSWYQQTPGQGLQFLFEYFSETQRNKGNFPGRFSGRQFSNSRSEMNVSTLELGDSALYLCASSLIGPGRRGYEQYFGPGTRLTVT.

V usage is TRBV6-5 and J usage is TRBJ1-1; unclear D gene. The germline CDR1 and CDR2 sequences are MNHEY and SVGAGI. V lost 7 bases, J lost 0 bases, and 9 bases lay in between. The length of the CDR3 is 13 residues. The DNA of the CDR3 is TGTGCCAGCATAAGGATCATGAACACTGAAGCTTTCTTT. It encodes CASIRIMNTEAFF.

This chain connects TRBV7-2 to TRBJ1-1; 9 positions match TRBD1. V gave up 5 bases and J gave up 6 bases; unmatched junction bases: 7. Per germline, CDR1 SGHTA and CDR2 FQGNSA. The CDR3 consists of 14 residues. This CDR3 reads CASSKWTGVSEAFF. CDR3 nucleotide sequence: TGTGCCAGCAGCAAGTGGACAGGGGTATCTGAAGCTTTCTTT.

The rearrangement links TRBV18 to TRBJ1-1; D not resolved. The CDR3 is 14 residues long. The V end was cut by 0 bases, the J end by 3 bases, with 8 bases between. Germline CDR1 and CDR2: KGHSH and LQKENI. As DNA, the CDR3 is TGTGCCAGCTCACCACCTACACTGTACACTGAAGCTTTCTTT. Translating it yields CASSPPTLYTEAFF.

The CDR3 loop is CASSLAGRGRAEAFF. CDR3 nucleotides: TGCGCCAGCAGCTTGGCCGGGAGGGGGCGGGCTGAAGCTTTCTTT. The V and J genes are TRBV5-1 and TRBJ1-1, with TRBD1 identical over 7 bases. With V trimmed by 0 bases and J by 6 bases, 8 bases remained unmatched. The CDR3 is 15 amino acids. Germline V gene lookup returns CDR1 SGHRS and CDR2 YFSETQ.

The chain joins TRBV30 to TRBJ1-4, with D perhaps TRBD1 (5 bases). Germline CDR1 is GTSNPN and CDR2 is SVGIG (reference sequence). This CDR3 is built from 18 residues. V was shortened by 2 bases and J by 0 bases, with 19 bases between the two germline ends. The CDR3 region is CAWSRLLGGGATNEKLFF. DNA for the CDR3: TGTGCCTGGAGTCGACTACTCGGGGGTGGAGCAACTAATGAAAAACTGTTTTTT.

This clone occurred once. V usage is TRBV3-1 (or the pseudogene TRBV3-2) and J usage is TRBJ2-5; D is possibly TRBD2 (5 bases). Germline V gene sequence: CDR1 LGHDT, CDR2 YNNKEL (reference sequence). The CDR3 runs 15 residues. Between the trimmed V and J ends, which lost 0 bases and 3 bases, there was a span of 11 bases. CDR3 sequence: CASSQERKRKETQYF. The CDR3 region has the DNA TGTGCCAGCAGCCAAGAACGTAAGCGGAAAGAGACCCAGTACTTC.

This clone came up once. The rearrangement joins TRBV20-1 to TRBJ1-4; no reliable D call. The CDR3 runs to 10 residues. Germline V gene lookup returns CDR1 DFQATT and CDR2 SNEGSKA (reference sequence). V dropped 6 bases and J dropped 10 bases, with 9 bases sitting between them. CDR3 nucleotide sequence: TGCAGTGCCAGGAAGGGAAAACTGTTTTTT. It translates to CSARKGKLFF.

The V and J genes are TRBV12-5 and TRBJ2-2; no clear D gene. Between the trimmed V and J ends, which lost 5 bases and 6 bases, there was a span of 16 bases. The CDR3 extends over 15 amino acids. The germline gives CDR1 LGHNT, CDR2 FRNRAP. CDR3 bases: TGTGCTAGTGGTCCAGAAACAATTGAAGCCGGGGAGCTGTTTTTT. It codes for CASGPETIEAGELFF.

The CDR3: CASSLDSTGGYTF. The CDR3 coding sequence is TGTGCCAGCAGCTTGGATTCGACAGGGGGCTACACCTTC. The chain uses TRBV5-4 and TRBJ1-2; 7 nucleotides line up with TRBD1. The germline gives CDR1 SGHNT, CDR2 YYREEE (reference sequence). The CDR3 consists of 13 residues. The V gene end was trimmed by 0 bases and the J gene end by 8 bases; junction bases not matched to a gene: 4.

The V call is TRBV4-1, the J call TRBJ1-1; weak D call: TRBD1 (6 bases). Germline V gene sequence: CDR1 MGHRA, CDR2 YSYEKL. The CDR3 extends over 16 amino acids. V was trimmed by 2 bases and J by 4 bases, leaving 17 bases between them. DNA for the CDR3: TGCGCCAGCAGCCAAACAAGAAGCTCAGGGGCCACTGAAGCTTTCTTT. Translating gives CASSQTRSSGATEAFF.

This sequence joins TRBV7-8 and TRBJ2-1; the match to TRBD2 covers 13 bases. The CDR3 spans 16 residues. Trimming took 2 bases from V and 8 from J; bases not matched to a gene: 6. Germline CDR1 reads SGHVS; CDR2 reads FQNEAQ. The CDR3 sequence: CASSLYTSGGAYEQFF. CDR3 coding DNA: TGTGCCAGCAGCTTATACACTAGCGGGGGGGCCTATGAGCAGTTCTTC. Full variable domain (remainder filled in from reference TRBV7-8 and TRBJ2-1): GAGVSQSPRYKVAKRGQDVALRCDPISGHVSLFWYQQALGQGPEFLTYFQNEAQLDKSGLPSDRFFAERPEGSVSTLKIQRTQQEDSAVYLCASSLYTSGGAYEQFFGPGTRLTVL.

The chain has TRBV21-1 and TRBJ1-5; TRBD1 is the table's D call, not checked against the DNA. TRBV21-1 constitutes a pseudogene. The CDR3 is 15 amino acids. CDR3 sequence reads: CASSLGQFSNQPQHF. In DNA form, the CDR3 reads TGTGCCAGCAGCTTAGGACAGTTTAGCAATCAGCCCCAGCATTTT.

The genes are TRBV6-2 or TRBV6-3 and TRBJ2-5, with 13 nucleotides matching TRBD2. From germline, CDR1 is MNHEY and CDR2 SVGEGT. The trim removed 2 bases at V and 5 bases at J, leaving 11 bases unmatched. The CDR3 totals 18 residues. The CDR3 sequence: CASSYVPTSGGRRETQYF. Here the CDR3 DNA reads TGTGCCAGCAGTTACGTCCCGACTAGCGGGGGGCGGCGTGAGACCCAGTACTTC.